A selection of T cell receptor beta chains follows, all from one sample in a study of T cells of healthy individuals. TCRdb independently ran MiXCR on the 5' RACE reads; one entry per CDR3 protein. The sample carries 85,000 to 100,000 distinct CDR3 sequences, 17% recorded once. These receptor sequences come from a human donor in good health. Both conserved end residues are part of each CDR3. Fields, in order: V gene, D gene, J gene, clone size, CDR3 protein. A D gene is named only where the DNA matches it firmly. For some rows the clone size is stated as once, few or many, or as a class when expanded; others skip it.

v_gene: TRBV7-3
d_gene: -
j_gene: TRBJ2-2
abundance: -
CDR3aa: CASSSLSAGELFF

v_gene: TRBV20-1
d_gene: TRBD1
j_gene: TRBJ1-6
abundance: few
CDR3aa: CSASIRTGTDSPLHF

v_gene: TRBV19
d_gene: TRBD1
j_gene: TRBJ2-6
abundance: -
CDR3aa: CASIRDRGSGANVLTF

v_gene: TRBV12-3/TRBV12-4
d_gene: -
j_gene: TRBJ2-5
abundance: -
CDR3aa: CASRGPGETQYF

v_gene: TRBV6-5
d_gene: TRBD2
j_gene: TRBJ2-1
abundance: many
CDR3aa: CASSYSRLAGVNEQFF

v_gene: TRBV5-1
d_gene: TRBD1
j_gene: TRBJ2-5
abundance: -
CDR3aa: CASSFRPLGQGETQYF

v_gene: TRBV3-1
d_gene: -
j_gene: TRBJ1-2
abundance: -
CDR3aa: CASSQDNRLYGYTF

v_gene: TRBV28
d_gene: -
j_gene: TRBJ1-2
abundance: few
CDR3aa: CASTSGDGTNYGYTF

v_gene: TRBV6-1
d_gene: TRBD1
j_gene: TRBJ2-5
abundance: -
CDR3aa: CASRANRDRGIETQYF

v_gene: TRBV20-1
d_gene: TRBD2
j_gene: TRBJ2-1
abundance: -
CDR3aa: CSAAGAGGYNEQFF

v_gene: TRBV20-1
d_gene: -
j_gene: TRBJ2-1
abundance: few
CDR3aa: CSARPPFRDEQFF

v_gene: TRBV15
d_gene: -
j_gene: TRBJ2-3
abundance: few
CDR3aa: CATSRGGGTDTQYF

v_gene: TRBV28
d_gene: -
j_gene: TRBJ2-1
abundance: few
CDR3aa: CASSYPIGGEQFF

v_gene: TRBV20-1
d_gene: -
j_gene: TRBJ1-6
abundance: few
CDR3aa: CSARSGHSGSYNSPLHF

v_gene: TRBV7-2
d_gene: -
j_gene: TRBJ1-5
abundance: few
CDR3aa: CASSLGARSTQPQHF

v_gene: TRBV4-3
d_gene: -
j_gene: TRBJ2-3
abundance: many
CDR3aa: CASSQDFLAADASTDTQYF

v_gene: TRBV29-1
d_gene: -
j_gene: TRBJ1-1
abundance: few
CDR3aa: CSVASPGRKNTEAFF

v_gene: TRBV20-1
d_gene: -
j_gene: TRBJ1-6
abundance: -
CDR3aa: CSAPRGWGNSPLHF

v_gene: TRBV12-3/TRBV12-4
d_gene: -
j_gene: TRBJ2-3
abundance: few
CDR3aa: CASTIPGLLTDTQYF

v_gene: TRBV6-1
d_gene: TRBD2
j_gene: TRBJ2-5
abundance: many
CDR3aa: CASSRLAGSQETQYF

v_gene: TRBV7-2
d_gene: -
j_gene: TRBJ2-2
abundance: -
CDR3aa: CASSFRRDTGELFF

v_gene: TRBV7-2
d_gene: TRBD2
j_gene: TRBJ2-6
abundance: few
CDR3aa: CASSFSGIAGANVLTF

v_gene: TRBV15
d_gene: TRBD2
j_gene: TRBJ2-3
abundance: many
CDR3aa: CATSNLAGSTDTQYF

v_gene: TRBV12-3/TRBV12-4
d_gene: TRBD1
j_gene: TRBJ2-4
abundance: -
CDR3aa: CASSSTDRGNIQYF

v_gene: TRBV3-1
d_gene: -
j_gene: TRBJ2-1
abundance: many
CDR3aa: CASSQDPGGEQFF

v_gene: TRBV9
d_gene: TRBD2
j_gene: TRBJ2-2
abundance: few
CDR3aa: CASSVGASGAPGELFF

v_gene: TRBV2
d_gene: -
j_gene: TRBJ2-1
abundance: -
CDR3aa: CASSETKGWAGRGRNNEQFF

v_gene: TRBV28
d_gene: -
j_gene: TRBJ1-3
abundance: -
CDR3aa: CASSLWGTGPSGNTIYF

v_gene: TRBV7-6
d_gene: TRBD2
j_gene: TRBJ2-1
abundance: many
CDR3aa: CASSLRTSVNFLNEQFF

v_gene: TRBV9
d_gene: -
j_gene: TRBJ2-7
abundance: few
CDR3aa: CASSPDGRSYEQYF

v_gene: TRBV19
d_gene: TRBD2
j_gene: TRBJ2-3
abundance: -
CDR3aa: CASSIGGRASDTQYF

v_gene: TRBV20-1
d_gene: TRBD1
j_gene: TRBJ2-2
abundance: many
CDR3aa: CSARQGAGNTGELFF

v_gene: TRBV5-6
d_gene: -
j_gene: TRBJ2-1
abundance: few
CDR3aa: CASSFSGVPSYNEQFF

v_gene: TRBV6-2/TRBV6-3
d_gene: -
j_gene: TRBJ1-5
abundance: few
CDR3aa: CASRWEVNQPQHF

v_gene: TRBV6-5
d_gene: TRBD1
j_gene: TRBJ2-7
abundance: -
CDR3aa: CATQTQGAGRAEQYF

v_gene: TRBV7-6
d_gene: -
j_gene: TRBJ2-7
abundance: few
CDR3aa: CASSSRRVVDYEQYF

v_gene: TRBV14
d_gene: -
j_gene: TRBJ1-2
abundance: few
CDR3aa: CASSQDWAGGDYGYTF

v_gene: TRBV7-9
d_gene: -
j_gene: TRBJ2-2
abundance: many
CDR3aa: CASSPPWGDTGELFF

v_gene: TRBV5-1
d_gene: -
j_gene: TRBJ2-7
abundance: few
CDR3aa: CASSPYEPFGQYF

v_gene: TRBV10-3
d_gene: TRBD2
j_gene: TRBJ2-1
abundance: -
CDR3aa: CAISLAGASNEQFF

v_gene: TRBV3-1
d_gene: -
j_gene: TRBJ2-1
abundance: -
CDR3aa: CASSQIDREQFF

v_gene: TRBV3-1
d_gene: -
j_gene: TRBJ2-1
abundance: few
CDR3aa: CASSLNRGNEQFF

v_gene: TRBV6-6
d_gene: TRBD1
j_gene: TRBJ1-5
abundance: -
CDR3aa: CASSYRKRQGHQPQHF

v_gene: TRBV12-3/TRBV12-4
d_gene: -
j_gene: TRBJ2-3
abundance: many
CDR3aa: CASSFRRGRGTDTQYF

v_gene: TRBV28
d_gene: -
j_gene: TRBJ1-5
abundance: many
CDR3aa: CASSGGPRPQHF

v_gene: TRBV5-1
d_gene: -
j_gene: TRBJ1-5
abundance: many
CDR3aa: CASSFGQPNQPQHF

v_gene: TRBV4-2
d_gene: -
j_gene: TRBJ1-2
abundance: -
CDR3aa: CASSQTGQNYGYTF

v_gene: TRBV7-2
d_gene: -
j_gene: TRBJ2-5
abundance: -
CDR3aa: CASSPDYWETQYF

v_gene: TRBV7-2
d_gene: -
j_gene: TRBJ1-1
abundance: few
CDR3aa: CASSLRERVTEAFF

v_gene: TRBV27
d_gene: TRBD2
j_gene: TRBJ2-4
abundance: few
CDR3aa: CASSSGGRAETDQYF